These T cell receptor beta chains were read from a single sample in a study of blood T cell repertoires in COVID-19. The repertoire was sequenced with immunoSEQ multiplex PCR; TCRdb's copy has only in-frame clones and lacks some. The sample shows a few hundred thousand clones, more than 65% of them seen only once. Sequencing input: peripheral blood. Receptor source: a woman aged 18-30 years with acute or convalescent COVID-19. Both conserved end residues are part of each CDR3. Each record gives: J gene, clone size, D gene, V gene, CDR3 DNA, CDR3 protein. The D gene is left open where the match is weak. Clone size is stated in some rows and not others, as once, few, many or a class when expanded.

J: TRBJ1-1; size: -; D: TRBD1; V: TRBV2; DNA: TGTGCCAGCAGGGTAAGACAGGGGAACACTGAAGCTTTCTTT; CDR3: CASRVRQGNTEAFF
J: TRBJ1-4; size: -; D: -; V: TRBV3-1/TRBV3-2; DNA: TGTGCCAGCCCTACGGAGGAGAACGAAAAACTGTTTTTT; CDR3: CASPTEENEKLFF
J: TRBJ2-1; size: -; D: TRBD1; V: TRBV6-5; DNA: TGTGCCAGCAGTTACGGGACAGATCTTAGGTACAATGAGCAGTTCTTC; CDR3: CASSYGTDLRYNEQFF
J: TRBJ1-5; size: -; D: -; V: TRBV18; DNA: TGTGCCAGCTCAAGAAAGGGAGATCAGCCCCAGCATTTT; CDR3: CASSRKGDQPQHF
J: TRBJ2-1; size: -; D: -; V: TRBV7-9; DNA: TGTGCCAGCAGCTTTGTAATAGCAGCGGCTCAGGTGCAGTTCTTC; CDR3: CASSFVIAAAQVQFF
J: TRBJ2-5; size: once; D: TRBD2; V: TRBV7-8; DNA: TGTGCCAGCAGCCCTAGGGTGGGGGGGACCCAAGAGACCCAGTACTTC; CDR3: CASSPRVGGTQETQYF
J: TRBJ2-5; size: -; D: -; V: TRBV7-9; DNA: TGTGCCAGCAGCCCACCCGGAGTGAGGGGAGGCGGCGAGACCCAGTACTTC; CDR3: CASSPPGVRGGGETQYF
J: TRBJ2-1; size: once; D: -; V: TRBV30; DNA: TGTGCCTGGAGTCTAACAGGGAATGAGCAGTTCTTC; CDR3: CAWSLTGNEQFF
J: TRBJ1-1; size: -; D: -; V: TRBV27; DNA: TGTGCCAGCAGTCTCACCTCGGGGGAGGACACTGAAGCTTTCTTT; CDR3: CASSLTSGEDTEAFF
J: TRBJ2-7; size: -; D: TRBD2; V: TRBV6-6; DNA: TGTGCCAGCAGTTACTTTTATCCTAGCGGGAGATACGAGCAGTACTTC; CDR3: CASSYFYPSGRYEQYF
J: TRBJ1-1; size: -; D: -; V: TRBV18; DNA: TGTGCCAGCTCGTGGAGTACAGGGTCAGGGAACACTGAAGCTTTCTTT; CDR3: CASSWSTGSGNTEAFF
J: TRBJ1-1; size: -; D: -; V: TRBV19; DNA: TGTGCCAGTAGTGGGTATCCGGGACAAAACTTCACCGAAGCTTTCTTT; CDR3: CASSGYPGQNFTEAFF
J: TRBJ2-2; size: -; D: -; V: TRBV28; DNA: TGTGCCAGCAGTCCCCTAGCGTCCACCGGGGAGCTGTTTTTT; CDR3: CASSPLASTGELFF
J: TRBJ1-6; size: -; D: -; V: TRBV18; DNA: TGTGCCAGCTCACAGTCAAGCCAAATAAATTCACCCCTCCACTTT; CDR3: CASSQSSQINSPLHF
J: TRBJ2-1; size: -; D: -; V: TRBV3-1/TRBV3-2; DNA: TGTGCCAGCAGCCAAGAGGTACCGGGCGGGAATGAGCAGTTCTTC; CDR3: CASSQEVPGGNEQFF
J: TRBJ2-1; size: -; D: TRBD1; V: TRBV7-3; DNA: TGTGCCAGCAGCCGGAGCGCCGGGACAGGGGGCAATGAGCAGTTCTTC; CDR3: CASSRSAGTGGNEQFF
J: TRBJ1-1; size: -; D: -; V: TRBV6-1; DNA: TGTGCCAGCAGTGAAGCGCTGAGGGCTGGTGAAGCTTTCTTT; CDR3: CASSEALRAGEAFF
J: TRBJ2-3; size: many; D: TRBD2; V: TRBV10-3; DNA: TGTGCCATCAGACGGGAGGCGGTAGATACGCAGTATTTT; CDR3: CAIRREAVDTQYF
J: TRBJ2-3; size: few; D: TRBD2; V: TRBV7-9; DNA: TGTGCCAGCAGCCTACTAGCGGCCCTCACAGATACGCAGTATTTT; CDR3: CASSLLAALTDTQYF
J: TRBJ2-1; size: -; D: -; V: TRBV5-1; DNA: TGCGCCAGCAGCTTGGGCGCCGGGGGTTACAATGAGCAGTTCTTC; CDR3: CASSLGAGGYNEQFF
J: TRBJ1-2; size: -; D: -; V: TRBV28; DNA: TGTGCCAGCAGCCGCATCCCTCAGGGTGACTATGGCTACACCTTC; CDR3: CASSRIPQGDYGYTF
J: TRBJ2-1; size: -; D: TRBD2; V: TRBV19; DNA: TGTGCCAGTAGTATACAAGCGGGGGGCTCCTACAATGAGCAGTTCTTC; CDR3: CASSIQAGGSYNEQFF
J: TRBJ2-1; size: -; D: -; V: TRBV6-6; DNA: TGTGCCAGCAGTCCATCCGGTTACCATAAGTCTAGCTCCTACAATGAGCAGTTCTTC; CDR3: CASSPSGYHKSSSYNEQFF
J: TRBJ1-6; size: few; D: -; V: TRBV10-3; DNA: TGTGCCATCAGTGGCGGGGCACCCCTCCACTTT; CDR3: CAISGGAPLHF
J: TRBJ1-2; size: -; D: TRBD1; V: TRBV7-8; DNA: TGTGCCAGCAGCCCCCCGGGACAGGGGGCTGGCTACACCTTC; CDR3: CASSPPGQGAGYTF
J: TRBJ2-7; size: -; D: TRBD2; V: TRBV6-2/TRBV6-3; DNA: TGTGCCAGCAGCCGCCCGACTAGCGGGTCCCTAGAGCAGTACTTC; CDR3: CASSRPTSGSLEQYF
J: TRBJ1-4; size: -; D: TRBD1; V: TRBV27; DNA: TGTGCCAGCAGCTTAGGGACAGGGCATGAAAAACTGTTTTTT; CDR3: CASSLGTGHEKLFF
J: TRBJ1-6; size: few; D: -; V: TRBV27; DNA: TGTGCCAGCAGTTTTAAAGAGAAGATAAATTCACCCCTCCACTTT; CDR3: CASSFKEKINSPLHF
J: TRBJ1-2; size: -; D: -; V: TRBV5-8; DNA: TGTGCCAGCAGCGCTTTCCTGGACAACTTCTACGGCTACACCTTC; CDR3: CASSAFLDNFYGYTF
J: TRBJ2-5; size: -; D: -; V: TRBV7-8; DNA: TGTGCCAGCAGCCCTTCTAGGACCCAGTACTTC; CDR3: CASSPSRTQYF
J: TRBJ1-4; size: -; D: TRBD1; V: TRBV18; DNA: TGTGCCAGCTCACCCGAAAGCAGGGGGAGTGAAAAACTGTTTTTT; CDR3: CASSPESRGSEKLFF
J: TRBJ2-7; size: -; D: TRBD2; V: TRBV6-5; DNA: TGTGCCAGCAGTTACAAGTCCGCGGGAGTTCTGGAGCAGTACTTC; CDR3: CASSYKSAGVLEQYF
J: TRBJ2-2; size: -; D: -; V: TRBV6-6; DNA: TGTGCCAGCAGAACCAGGAACACCGGGGAGCTGTTTTTT; CDR3: CASRTRNTGELFF
J: TRBJ2-7; size: -; D: -; V: TRBV7-2; DNA: TGTGCCAGCAGCTTATACAGCACCGGGACTTTCTCCTACGAGCAGTACTTC; CDR3: CASSLYSTGTFSYEQYF
J: TRBJ2-2; size: -; D: TRBD2; V: TRBV7-3; DNA: TGTGCCAGCAGCTCAAGGACTAGCGGGAGTATCCCGAACACCGGGGAGCTGTTTTTT; CDR3: CASSSRTSGSIPNTGELFF